This TCR beta chain was identified during a study of early T cells in non-severe SARS-CoV-2 infection. About the study: Chains were unpaired, as sequencing was done on bulk RNA from unsorted whole blood.

The V end lost 1 base, the J end lost 3 bases, and 7 bases lay between the germline ends. This CDR3 is built from 13 residues. Looked up from germline, CDR1 is SGHTS and CDR2 is YDEGEE. Regarding the study as a whole: A preference for anti-spike CD8 responses marked VDJdb matching, which missed private and CD4 specificities.

cDNA molecules, individually, were tagged with unique molecular identifiers. TCRdb re-derived calls from the 5' RACE reads in MiXCR, one entry per CDR3 protein. The repertoire holds more than 80,000 distinct CDR3 sequences, approximately 11% seen once, with roughly 4.9% in the top ten. This clonotype turned up a few times. Its matching antigen is unknown. This receptor was taken from an adult who was a healthcare worker with PCR-confirmed SARS-CoV-2 infection or an uninfected control (not recorded which). The chain couples TRBV5-8 to TRBJ1-1, with D maybe TRBD1 (6 bases). Sequencing was done on a sample of whole blood. Written as DNA, the CDR3 is TGTGCCAGCAGCTTGCAGGGGTACACTGAAGCTTTCTTT. Amino acid sequence: CASSLQGYTEAFF.